The following is a T cell receptor (beta chain) sequence with its context. The data belong to a study of radiation and T cells in renal cell carcinoma. Overall study context: Nephrectomy followed 15 Gy stereotactic body radiation by 4 weeks.

The time point is: baseline pretreatment blood. Documented treatment: 15 Gy SBRT to primary tumor, nephrectomy 4 weeks later. TCRdb keeps only in-frame clones here, not all; method: immunoSEQ multiplex PCR. The sample has tens of thousands of clones, roughly four fifths seen once. V gave up 5 bases and J gave up 4 bases, with 22 bases separating them. CDR3 length: 17 amino acids. CDR1 SGHTA and CDR2 FQGNSA come from the germline V gene. The receptor's source is a man aged 55 to 70 with renal cell carcinoma. The sequencing here drew on blood, taken from a patient whose treatment included radiotherapy and nephrectomy. The chain has TRBV7-2 and TRBJ2-3, with a tentative D call TRBD2 (6 bases). CDR3 nucleotide sequence: TGTGCCAGCAGCCCCCCAGGCGGGAACCGGGGTGCAGATACGCAGTATTTT. Residues: CASSPPGGNRGADTQYF.